This T cell receptor beta chain was documented in a study of cytomegalovirus exposure and HLA in healthy donors. Both 60 Vbeta primers and 13 Jbeta primers went into the PCR. Sequencing was performed with immunoSEQ multiplex PCR; in TCRdb, only in-frame clones are kept and a portion is missing. Counted here are tens of thousands of clones, 78% occurring once; the ten biggest clones make up 2% to 3%. Specimen: PBMCs. The receptor's source is a male donor in good health and CMV-seropositive.

The CDR3 here is CASSGRGYGYTF. CDR3 nucleotides: TGTGCCAGCAGCGGCAGGGGTTATGGCTACACCTTC. V usage is TRBV5-4 and J usage is TRBJ1-2; weak D call: TRBD1 (6 bases). Germline CDR1 reads SGHNT; CDR2 reads YYREEE (reference sequence). The CDR3 length is 12 residues. Deletions cut 4 bases from V and 5 bases from J, with 9 bases between.